This T cell receptor (beta chain) stems from a study of blood T cell repertoires in COVID-19. Turning to the study itself: Sites in the United States, Italy and Spain provided acute and convalescent COVID-19 samples.

Germline CDR1 and CDR2: MNHNY and SVGAGI (reference sequence). The CDR3 runs 16 residues. V dropped 1 base and J dropped 5; count of bases not matched to a gene: 8. Original processing methods: Counts of nucleated cells, estimated from reference gene primer amplification, were obtained. The repertoire was sequenced with immunoSEQ multiplex PCR; TCRdb's copy has only in-frame clones and lacks some. The V and J calls and clone size were taken over from that table, and D and trimming were inferred from the DNA. The repertoire consists of 200,000 to 250,000 clones, with around nine tenths occurring once and the leading ten covering approximately 2.2%.

The sequencing input was peripheral blood. This TCR came from a woman between 40 and 55 years old who had recovered from COVID-19. The chain couples TRBV6-6 to TRBJ2-5, with 9 positions matching TRBD2. The CDR3, as DNA: TGTGCCAGCAGTTACTGGATTAGCGGGGGCCGCGAGACCCAGTACTTC. Protein product: CASSYWISGGRETQYF.